These T cell receptor beta chains were read from a single sample in a study of early T cells in non-severe SARS-CoV-2 infection. TCRdb processed the 5' RACE reads anew with MiXCR; each CDR3 protein has one entry. The table includes some 44,000 distinct CDR3 sequences, about 6% detected once. The sequencing here drew on whole blood, taken at baseline. The receptors were sampled from an adult who was a healthcare worker with PCR-confirmed SARS-CoV-2 infection or an uninfected control (not recorded which). The CDR3 runs from the conserved cysteine through the conserved F or W. The order of the fields is D gene, CDR3 length, V gene, clone size, J gene, CDR3 protein, CDR3 DNA. D genes are given only for firm matches. Expanded clones get a size class; other rows say once, few or many, or leave the size out.

d_call: .; cdr3_length: 16; v_call: TRBV24-1; clone_size: many; j_call: TRBJ2-1; cdr3_aa: CATSDRSSGVDNEQFF; cdr3_nt: TGTGCCACCAGTGACCGTAGTTCAGGGGTTGACAATGAGCAGTTCTTC
d_call: .; cdr3_length: 14; v_call: TRBV7-8; clone_size: many; j_call: TRBJ2-7; cdr3_aa: CASSLRDTVYEQYF; cdr3_nt: TGTGCCAGCAGCTTGCGGGACACCGTTTACGAGCAGTACTTC
d_call: .; cdr3_length: 13; v_call: TRBV7-6; clone_size: few; j_call: TRBJ2-2; cdr3_aa: CASSGRITGELFF; cdr3_nt: TGTGCCAGCAGCGGACGGATTACCGGGGAGCTGTTTTTT
d_call: .; cdr3_length: 13; v_call: TRBV10-1; clone_size: few; j_call: TRBJ1-1; cdr3_aa: CASSADGNTEAFF; cdr3_nt: TGCGCCAGCAGTGCGGACGGGAACACTGAAGCTTTCTTT
d_call: .; cdr3_length: 14; v_call: TRBV6-6; clone_size: few; j_call: TRBJ1-5; cdr3_aa: CASSPQGHYQPQHF; cdr3_nt: TGTGCCAGCAGTCCCCAGGGGCACTATCAGCCCCAGCATTTT
d_call: .; cdr3_length: 12; v_call: TRBV10-3; clone_size: .; j_call: TRBJ2-1; cdr3_aa: CAVSGGQNEQFF; cdr3_nt: TGTGCCGTTTCGGGGGGCCAGAATGAGCAGTTCTTC
d_call: TRBD1; cdr3_length: 15; v_call: TRBV2; clone_size: .; j_call: TRBJ2-2; cdr3_aa: CASRLTDRDTGELFF; cdr3_nt: TGTGCCAGCAGACTCACCGACAGGGACACCGGGGAGCTGTTTTTT
d_call: TRBD1; cdr3_length: 15; v_call: TRBV7-8; clone_size: .; j_call: TRBJ1-4; cdr3_aa: CASSLEGTGNEKLFF; cdr3_nt: TGTGCCAGCAGCTTAGAAGGGACAGGGAATGAAAAACTGTTTTTT
d_call: .; cdr3_length: 13; v_call: TRBV29-1; clone_size: many; j_call: TRBJ2-3; cdr3_aa: CSVAGDNTDTQYF; cdr3_nt: TGCAGCGTTGCCGGGGATAACACAGATACGCAGTATTTT
d_call: TRBD2; cdr3_length: 16; v_call: TRBV25-1; clone_size: few; j_call: TRBJ2-2; cdr3_aa: CASSESTSGNTGELFF; cdr3_nt: TGTGCCAGCAGTGAATCCACTAGCGGAAACACCGGGGAGCTGTTTTTT
d_call: TRBD1; cdr3_length: 16; v_call: TRBV7-2; clone_size: many; j_call: TRBJ2-3; cdr3_aa: CASSLQGTGEGDTQYF; cdr3_nt: TGTGCCAGCAGCTTACAGGGGACAGGGGAGGGCGATACGCAGTATTTT
d_call: .; cdr3_length: 11; v_call: TRBV2; clone_size: .; j_call: TRBJ2-7; cdr3_aa: CASSEAREQYF; cdr3_nt: TGTGCCAGCAGTGAAGCGCGCGAGCAGTACTTC
d_call: TRBD2; cdr3_length: 17; v_call: TRBV11-3; clone_size: many; j_call: TRBJ2-5; cdr3_aa: CASSSSGAGTSLETQYF; cdr3_nt: TGTGCCAGCAGCTCCTCCGGCGCCGGGACTAGCCTAGAGACCCAGTACTTC
d_call: TRBD1; cdr3_length: 14; v_call: TRBV13; clone_size: many; j_call: TRBJ1-6; cdr3_aa: CASSLGQGNSPLHF; cdr3_nt: TGTGCCAGCAGCCTGGGACAGGGGAATTCACCCCTCCACTTT
d_call: TRBD1; cdr3_length: 17; v_call: TRBV12-3/TRBV12-4; clone_size: .; j_call: TRBJ2-1; cdr3_aa: CASSSGTGGVSYNGQFF; cdr3_nt: TGTGCCAGCAGCTCCGGGACAGGGGGTGTCTCCTACAATGGGCAGTTCTTC
d_call: TRBD1; cdr3_length: 14; v_call: TRBV7-2; clone_size: .; j_call: TRBJ2-7; cdr3_aa: CASSLGQGLHEQYF; cdr3_nt: TGTGCCAGCAGCTTAGGACAGGGATTACACGAGCAGTACTTC
d_call: TRBD2; cdr3_length: 13; v_call: TRBV13; clone_size: many; j_call: TRBJ2-1; cdr3_aa: CASSSGGPIEQFF; cdr3_nt: TGTGCCAGCAGCTCGGGGGGGCCGATTGAGCAGTTCTTC
d_call: TRBD2; cdr3_length: 16; v_call: TRBV5-1; clone_size: many; j_call: TRBJ2-3; cdr3_aa: CASSYRTSGGTDTQYF; cdr3_nt: TGCGCCAGCAGCTATCGGACTAGCGGGGGCACAGATACGCAGTATTTT
d_call: TRBD1; cdr3_length: 15; v_call: TRBV30; clone_size: many; j_call: TRBJ1-1; cdr3_aa: CAWSYPTGSYTEAFF; cdr3_nt: TGTGCCTGGAGTTATCCGACAGGGTCTTACACTGAAGCTTTCTTT
d_call: TRBD1; cdr3_length: 14; v_call: TRBV12-3/TRBV12-4; clone_size: many; j_call: TRBJ2-2; cdr3_aa: CASSTGGDTGELFF; cdr3_nt: TGTGCCAGCAGTACAGGGGGCGACACCGGGGAGCTGTTTTTT
d_call: TRBD1; cdr3_length: 15; v_call: TRBV10-1; clone_size: many; j_call: TRBJ2-3; cdr3_aa: CASSQTGTATDTQYF; cdr3_nt: TGCGCCAGCAGTCAAACCGGGACAGCCACAGATACGCAGTATTTT
d_call: .; cdr3_length: 15; v_call: TRBV6-1; clone_size: many; j_call: TRBJ1-5; cdr3_aa: CASTLSGGRNQPQHF; cdr3_nt: TGTGCCAGCACCCTAAGCGGCGGACGTAATCAGCCCCAGCATTTT
d_call: .; cdr3_length: 13; v_call: TRBV30; clone_size: many; j_call: TRBJ1-2; cdr3_aa: CAWSWEPGPYRTF; cdr3_nt: TGTGCCTGGAGTTGGGAACCCGGGCCCTATCGCACCTTC
d_call: TRBD2; cdr3_length: 17; v_call: TRBV18; clone_size: many; j_call: TRBJ2-2; cdr3_aa: CASSPPTSGGNTGELFF; cdr3_nt: TGTGCCAGCTCACCGCCTACTAGCGGGGGGAACACCGGGGAGCTGTTTTTT